The 8 T cell receptor beta chains reported below all come from one sample, sequenced in a study of identifying expanded T cells in peripheral blood. The repertoire was sequenced with immunoSEQ multiplex PCR; TCRdb's copy has only in-frame clones and lacks some. The sample has fewer than 85,000 clones; around 91% are singletons. The sample comprised blood. The receptors shown here come from a person aged 18-70 years in good health.

This chain uses TRBV6-6 with TRBJ2-1; 8 nucleotides align to TRBD1. The length of the CDR3 is 15 residues. With 7 bases clipped from V and 4 bases from J, the junction kept 9 bases outside the gene matches. The germline V gene encodes CDR1 MNHNY and CDR2 SVGAGI (reference sequence). CDR3 sequence (DNA): TGTGCCAGCACCGCTTCAGGGGGCCGATACAATGAGCAGTTCTTC. Translating it yields CASTASGGRYNEQFF.

The chain carries TRBV2 and TRBJ1-2, with D hard to call. Germline loops: CDR1 SNHLY, CDR2 FYNNEI. The CDR3 runs 11 residues. V was cut by 3 bases and J by 7 bases, with 6 bases left in between. The CDR3 protein is CASSEEGGYTF. CDR3 nucleotide sequence: TGTGCCAGCAGTGAGGAAGGTGGCTACACCTTC.

The chain links TRBV11-2 to TRBJ2-1; D is ambiguous. From germline, CDR1 is SGHAT and CDR2 FQNNGV. CDR3 length: 13 residues. Trimming shortened V by 1 base and J by 8 bases, and 9 bases separated the two germline ends. The CDR3 here is CASSLGEEDEQFF. The CDR3 DNA follows: TGTGCCAGCAGCTTAGGGGAAGAGGATGAGCAGTTCTTC.

This chain uses TRBV28 with TRBJ2-1; the match to TRBD2 covers 9 bases. Per the germline V gene, CDR1 is MDHEN and CDR2 is SYDVKM. The CDR3 loop spans 16 amino acids. Losses at the gene ends were 3 bases for V and 2 bases for J; bases not matched to a gene: 5. CDR3 amino acids: CASSLGRGRAYNEQFF. The CDR3, as DNA: TGTGCCAGCAGTTTGGGACGCGGGAGGGCCTACAATGAGCAGTTCTTC.

The chain combines TRBV19 with TRBJ1-5, with a weak D call TRBD1 (6 bases). Trimming left V 1 base short and J 5 bases short, with 27 bases between. CDR1 is LNHDA and CDR2 is SQIVND in the germline V gene (reference sequence). The CDR3 loop spans 20 amino acids. The CDR3 loop reads CASSIAYRDLTPREDQPQHF. CDR3 nucleotide sequence: TGTGCCAGTAGTATAGCCTACAGGGACCTTACCCCCCGCGAAGATCAGCCCCAGCATTTT. The full variable domain, rest sourced from reference TRBV19 and TRBJ1-5, is DGGITQSPKYLFRKEGQNVTLSCEQNLNHDAMYWYRQDPGQGLRLIYYSQIVNDFQKGDIAEGYSVSREKKESFPLTVTSAQKNPTAFYLCASSIAYRDLTPREDQPQHFGDGTRLSIL.

The CDR3 DNA reads TGCGCCAGCGGCCGGGACAGTTTTTTCTCTGGGGCCAACGTCCTGACTTTC. The encoded protein is CASGRDSFFSGANVLTF. The chain carries TRBV5-1 and TRBJ2-6; 7 bases line up with TRBD1. This CDR3 is built from 17 residues. Germline lookup yields CDR1 SGHRS and CDR2 YFSETQ. The V and J ends lost 7 bases and 0 bases, in that order; junction bases with no gene match: 10.

This clone was seen a few times. The chain uses TRBV7-2 and TRBJ1-1; no clear D. The length of the CDR3 is 13 residues. Trimming stripped 6 bases from V and 5 bases from J, with 13 bases between. Germline CDR1 reads SGHTA; CDR2 reads FQGNSA. The CDR3 protein is CASSEFLGTEAFF. CDR3 DNA sequence: TGTGCCAGCAGTGAGTTTTTGGGGACTGAAGCTTTCTTT.

This chain uses TRBV4-3 with TRBJ2-2; possible D gene TRBD2, 6 bases. Germline CDR1 reads LGHNA; CDR2 reads YSLEER. The CDR3 loop spans 19 amino acids. Trimming cost V 0 bases and J 1 base, with 18 bases left between them. DNA for the CDR3: TGCGCCAGCAGCCAAGATTTGGGGCTAGCGAGCCTGAACACCGGGGAGCTGTTTTTT. This codes for CASSQDLGLASLNTGELFF.